These 27 T cell receptor beta chains were all obtained from the same sample, sequenced in a study of regulatory T cells in long-lasting Graves disease. Described time point: newly diagnosed GD, antithyroid drugs for less than 3 months. RNA from PBMCs was the source of the TCR library. According to the study, TCR beta libraries were built with iRepertoire HTBI primers and CDR3-region Arm-PCR. TCRdb fed the multiplex PCR reads into MiXCR, producing one record per CDR3 protein. In the table there are about 220,000 distinct CDR3 sequences, about 19% of which are singletons. The data also belong to a second study, concerning T cells in Graves' hyperthyroidism and ophthalmopathy.

Sequencing used peripheral blood mononuclear cells (PBMCs), obtained at new diagnosis, from a patient treated with antithyroid drugs. Receptor source: a woman aged 25 to 39 with Graves disease.

A note on this clonotype: This may come from a read error, since a much larger clone is one base off. This chain uses TRBV5-1 with TRBJ2-7; D is uncertain. This CDR3 comprises 14 residues. CDR1 and CDR2 from the germline V gene are SGHRS and YFSETQ. CDR3 sequence reads: CASSPLGLAYERYF. The CDR3 DNA reads TGCGCCAGCAGCCCTCTCGGGCTGGCCTACGAGCGGTACTTC. Complete variable domain (other parts from reference TRBV5-1 and TRBJ2-7): KAGVTQTPRYLIKTRGQQVTLSCSPISGHRSVSWYQQTPGQGLQFLFEYFSETQRNKGNFPGRFSGRQFSNSRSEMNVSTLELGDSALYLCASSPLGLAYERYFGPGTRLTVT.

The rearrangement uses TRBV12-3 or TRBV12-4 and TRBJ2-7; D remains unclear. This CDR3 is built from 13 residues. V gave up 6 bases and J gave up 10 bases, with 19 bases separating them. In DNA, the CDR3 is TGTGCCAGCAGCCCTGCTGATTTTGGGGAACAGTACTTC. It codes for CASSPADFGEQYF.

The table lists this clonotype with many counts. This chain connects TRBV6-1 to TRBJ2-7, with unresolved D. Trimming took 5 bases from V and 5 from J, leaving 19 bases between them. Looked up from germline, CDR1 is MNHNS and CDR2 is SASEGT. This CDR3 spans 15 amino acids. CDR3 sequence: CASSRRPSGQDEQYF. The CDR3 DNA reads as TGTGCCAGCAGTCGCAGACCGTCGGGTCAGGACGAGCAGTACTTC.

This chain uses TRBV2 with TRBJ2-7, with D perhaps matching TRBD1 or TRBD2 (5 bases each). This CDR3 contains 14 residues. Deletions cut 6 bases from V and 0 bases from J, with 12 bases between. Germline values: CDR1 SNHLY, CDR2 FYNNEI. CDR3 DNA sequence: TGTGCCAGCAGGCCCCGGGACCCCTCCTACGAGCAGTACTTC. This codes for CASRPRDPSYEQYF.

This clonotype was seen many times. This sequence joins TRBV20-1 and TRBJ2-3; D could derive from TRBD1 or TRBD2 (7 bases each). CDR1 is DFQATT, CDR2 SNEGSKA, per germline (reference sequence). This CDR3 has 15 amino acids. Trimming stripped 0 bases from V and 5 bases from J, with 15 bases between. This chain's CDR3 is CSARDGRGRVDTQYF. CDR3 DNA sequence: TGCAGTGCTAGAGATGGGAGGGGGCGGGTAGATACGCAGTATTTT.

This clonotype was counted at least ten times. This rearrangement joins TRBV9 to TRBJ2-1; tentatively, D is TRBD1 or TRBD2 (5 bases each). Between the trimmed V and J ends, which lost 6 bases and 0 bases, there was a span of 13 bases. The CDR3 loop spans 15 amino acids. CDR1 is SGDLS, CDR2 YYNGEE, per germline. This CDR3 is CASTRGAPSYNEQFF. For the CDR3, the DNA is TGTGCCAGCACCAGAGGGGCCCCCTCCTACAATGAGCAGTTCTTC.

In this sample, this clonotype turned up many times. The genes are TRBV5-1 and TRBJ2-2; a weak D match, TRBD2 (6 bases). V was trimmed by 9 bases and J by 6 bases, leaving 27 bases between them. The CDR3 extends over 17 amino acids. Germline V gene data show CDR1 as SGHRS and CDR2 as YFSETQ. CDR3 amino acids: CATSRFSRLGVAGELFF. CDR3 bases: TGCGCCACCTCCCGATTCTCGAGACTAGGAGTTGCCGGGGAGCTGTTTTTT.

The chain combines TRBV18 with TRBJ2-1; TRBD1 matches 9 bases. CDR1 and CDR2 (germline): KGHSH, LQKENI. This CDR3 is built from 16 residues. V lost 5 bases, J lost 2 bases, and 7 bases stayed unmatched. DNA of the CDR3: TGTGCCAGCTCATCGTACAGGGGGCAGACCTACAATGAGCAGTTCTTC. Its protein product is CASSSYRGQTYNEQFF.

This clonotype is a singleton in its sample. The CDR3 DNA reads TGTGCCATCAGTGATCGGGGTACAATACAAGAGACCCAGTACTTC. It translates to CAISDRGTIQETQYF. This rearrangement joins TRBV10-3 to TRBJ2-5, with a weak D call TRBD2 (5 bases). V shed 3 bases and J shed 2 bases, with 13 bases lying between them. CDR1 is ENHRY, CDR2 SYGVKD, per germline. The CDR3 has 15 amino acids.

In the case of this clonotype: Being one base from a much bigger clone, this may be a read error. The rearrangement uses TRBV18 and TRBJ2-1; 11 bases agree with TRBD2. The trim removed 4 bases at V and 7 bases at J, leaving 9 bases unmatched. This CDR3 spans 16 amino acids. Germline assignment: CDR1 KGHSH and CDR2 LQKENI. In nucleotides, the CDR3 is TGTGCCAGCTCACATCTAGCGGGGGGAAGGAAAAATGAGCAGTTCTTC. It is translated as CASSHLAGGRKNEQFF.

In this sample, this clonotype turned up many times. The chain is built from TRBV20-1 and TRBJ2-7; the D gene could be TRBD1 or TRBD2 (5 bases each). Trimming shortened V by 6 bases and J by 0 bases, and 12 bases separated the two germline ends. CDR1 is DFQATT and CDR2 is SNEGSKA in the germline V gene (reference sequence). This CDR3 region has 13 residues. This CDR3 reads CSAPGQSSYEQYF. As DNA, the CDR3 is TGCAGTGCCCCGGGGCAAAGCTCCTACGAGCAGTACTTC.

This clonotype was seen at least ten times. The V gene is TRBV4-1, the J gene TRBJ2-2; D unclear. The CDR3 is 17 residues long. In germline, CDR1 is MGHRA, CDR2 YSYEKL. The V end lost 3 bases, the J end lost 0 bases, and 14 bases lay between the germline ends. The DNA of the CDR3 is TGCGCCAGCAGCCAGGAGCGTGCCGCAGCGAACACCGGGGAGCTGTTTTTT. This translates into CASSQERAAANTGELFF.

At least ten counts were recorded for this clonotype. The chain recombines TRBV2 with TRBJ2-3; TRBD2 aligns across 8 bases. J was trimmed by 6 bases and V by 4 bases; bases with no gene match: 0. The CDR3 covers 12 residues. Germline values: CDR1 SNHLY, CDR2 FYNNEI. CDR3 sequence: CASSGGGDTQYF. The CDR3 nucleotides read TGTGCCAGCAGTGGCGGGGGGGATACGCAGTATTTT. The variable domain in full, completed from reference TRBV2 and TRBJ2-3, reads EPEVTQTPSHQVTQMGQEVILRCVPISNHLYFYWYRQILGQKVEFLVSFYNNEISEKSEIFDDQFSVERPDGSNFTLKIRSTKLEDSAMYFCASSGGGDTQYFGPGTRLTVL.

Relative to its sample, this clonotype is medium-sized. J is TRBJ2-3 and V is TRBV28; D is unresolved. Germline V gives CDR1 MDHEN, CDR2 SYDVKM. With 6 bases removed from V and 1 base from J, the gap between germline ends came to 5 bases. The CDR3 runs to 12 residues. The CDR3, as DNA: TGTGCCAGCAGCCCGGGCACAGATACGCAGTATTTT. Translated: CASSPGTDTQYF.

Notes on this clonotype: This likely traces to a read error, being one base from a far larger clone. The chain carries TRBV28 and TRBJ2-1, with a possible D match to TRBD1 (5 bases). V gave up 2 bases and J gave up 10 bases, with 15 bases separating them. This CDR3 region has 14 residues. CDR1 is MDHEN, CDR2 SYDVKM, per germline. The CDR3 is CASSLTGPTYEQFF. CDR3 DNA sequence: TGTGCCAGCAGTTTAACAGGACCTACCTACGAGCAGTTCTTC.

This clonotype was picked up many times. V gene TRBV10-3 combines with J gene TRBJ1-1; no clear D gene. Trimming removed 4 bases at V and 2 bases at J, with 8 bases between. CDR1 and CDR2 (germline): ENHRY, SYGVKD. The CDR3 has 13 residues. This CDR3 reads CAISGPPNTEAFF. In DNA form, the CDR3 reads TGTGCCATCAGTGGACCCCCCAACACTGAAGCTTTCTTT.

This clonotype was seen ten or more times. The J gene is TRBJ1-5, the V gene TRBV30; D ambiguous. V lost 5 bases, J lost 7 bases, and 9 bases lay in between. The CDR3 length is 11 residues. Germline CDR1 is GTSNPN and CDR2 is SVGIG (reference sequence). Here the CDR3 reads CAWGRSQPQHF. The CDR3 coding sequence is TGTGCCTGGGGACGTTCCCAGCCCCAGCATTTT.

This clonotype was picked up many times. This chain links TRBV7-9 with TRBJ2-3; 10 nucleotides agree with TRBD2. The CDR3 spans 15 residues. With V trimmed by 6 bases and J by 6 bases, 9 bases remained unmatched. The germline CDR1 and CDR2 sequences are SEHNR and FQNEAQ (reference sequence). As DNA, the CDR3 is TGTGCCAGCAGACATAGCGGGGGGCAGGCGGATACGCAGTATTTT. Amino acid sequence: CASRHSGGQADTQYF.

The chain employs TRBV27 and TRBJ1-1; possible D gene TRBD1, 6 bases. CDR3 length: 14 amino acids. The ends were cut back, 1 base at V and 3 bases at J, with 9 bases in the middle. Per the germline V gene, CDR1 is MNHEY and CDR2 is SMNVEV (reference sequence). In DNA form, the CDR3 reads TGTGCCAGCAGTTTATATACAGGGTACACTGAAGCTTTCTTT. The encoded protein is CASSLYTGYTEAFF.

The table lists this clonotype with many counts. The rearrangement uses TRBV28 and TRBJ1-1; 9 bases match TRBD1. This CDR3 is built from 14 residues. Germline V gene lookup returns CDR1 MDHEN and CDR2 SYDVKM. J lost 5 bases, V lost 10 bases, and 11 bases had no gene match. For the CDR3, the DNA is TGTGCCACCCAGGGGGCAGGGACAGGGACTGAAGCTTTCTTT. Its protein product is CATQGAGTGTEAFF.

This clonotype was picked up many times. The J gene is TRBJ2-2, the V gene TRBV12-3 or TRBV12-4; TRBD2 matches 7 bases. The CDR3 runs to 17 residues. Trimming at V came to 6 bases and at J to 0 bases, leaving 10 bases not matched to a gene. The CDR3 is CASSPRTGGTNTGELFF. The CDR3 DNA sequence: TGTGCCAGCAGCCCTCGGACCGGGGGGACGAACACCGGGGAGCTGTTTTTT.

Many counts were recorded for this clonotype. This chain joins TRBV4-1 and TRBJ2-6, with 7 nucleotides matching TRBD2. Germline loops: CDR1 MGHRA, CDR2 YSYEKL. There are 22 residues in the CDR3. The ends lost 0 bases at V and 1 base at J; junction bases unmatched: 18. In DNA form, the CDR3 reads TGCGCCAGCAGCCAAGACGAGGGTGATGCGGGGAGGGTCTGGTCTGGGGCCAACGTCCTGACTTTC. Protein sequence: CASSQDEGDAGRVWSGANVLTF.

This clonotype has only a few counts. The chain carries TRBV19 and TRBJ2-5, with 12 bases lining up with TRBD2. CDR1 is LNHDA, CDR2 SQIVND, per germline (reference sequence). Unmatched junction bases numbered 12, after V lost 9 bases and J lost 1 base. CDR3 size: 17 residues. CDR3 residues: CASSGTSGWFPQETQYF. The CDR3 DNA is TGTGCCAGCTCCGGGACTAGCGGGTGGTTCCCCCAAGAGACCCAGTACTTC.

The chain employs TRBV4-2 and TRBJ1-2; no definite D call. Germline CDR1 LGHNA, CDR2 YNFKEQ. The V and J ends lost 4 bases and 1 base respectively, with 10 bases between them. The CDR3 totals 14 residues. The CDR3 nucleotides are TGTGCCAGCAGCCCCCCCGGGAGTAACTATGGCTACACCTTC. Amino acids: CASSPPGSNYGYTF.

This clonotype was counted ten times or more. The chain has TRBV29-1 and TRBJ2-2; weak D call: TRBD1 (6 bases). Germline values: CDR1 SQVTM, CDR2 ANQGSEA. V was trimmed by 5 bases and J by 5 bases, leaving 12 bases between them. This CDR3 contains 13 residues. In nucleotides, the CDR3 is TGCAGCGTTACCGGGACACGTACCGGGGAGCTGTTTTTT. Protein sequence: CSVTGTRTGELFF.

This clonotype was seen ten or more times. This chain joins TRBV5-1 and TRBJ1-2; unclear D gene. This CDR3 comprises 13 residues. CDR1 and CDR2 from the germline V gene are SGHRS and YFSETQ. Trimming pared 3 bases from V and 1 base from J, leaving 7 bases between. CDR3 residues: CASSSQVNYGYTF. CDR3 DNA sequence: TGCGCCAGCAGCTCCCAGGTTAACTATGGCTACACCTTC.

The V call is TRBV24-1, the J call TRBJ1-1, with D possibly being TRBD1 (6 bases). The CDR3 spans 13 residues. Trimming left V 4 bases short and J 7 bases short, with 12 bases between. Germline V lookup: CDR1 KGHDR, CDR2 SFDVKD. The DNA of the CDR3 is TGTGCCACCAGTGAAGCCAGGGGAAATGAAGCTTTCTTT. Amino acids: CATSEARGNEAFF.